This TCR beta chain was identified during a study of blood T cell repertoires in COVID-19. Assay: immunoSEQ multiplex PCR; the TCRdb copy retains only in-frame clones and omits some. The sample has around 240,000 clones, 75% to 90% seen once. The CDR3 covers 12 residues. Trimming took off 0 bases at V and 6 bases at J, with 4 bases between the two ends. In germline, CDR1 is SGHDT, CDR2 YYEEEE. This sequence originates from a man in his fifties who had been exposed to COVID-19. The chain carries TRBV5-6 and TRBJ1-5; D not resolved. The material sequenced was PBMCs or T cells enriched from blood (not recorded which). This CDR3 is CASSLGSQPQHF. The CDR3 bases are TGTGCCAGCAGCTTGGGGAGTCAGCCCCAGCATTTT.